What follows are 4 T cell receptor beta chains derived from one specimen sequenced in a study of sequential checkpoint blockade in melanoma. Method: immunoSEQ multiplex PCR; TCRdb's copy keeps in-frame clones and lacks some. Of 1,500 to 2,000 clones listed, around 21% are singletons. Treatment given: randomized to nivolumab then ipilimumab (arm A) or the reverse (arm B). The material was tumor tissue (inferred from file names), obtained from a patient given nivolumab and ipilimumab in sequence. These receptors originate from a human donor with melanoma.

The chain is built from TRBV5-1 and TRBJ2-2; TRBD1 matches at 7 bases. CDR1 and CDR2 from the germline V gene are SGHRS and YFSETQ. V shed 5 bases and J 4 bases; nucleotides not matched to a gene: 8. The CDR3 runs to 15 residues. The CDR3, as DNA: TGCGCCAGCAGATCCGGGACAGTAGGCACCGGGGAGCTGTTTTTT. Encoded protein: CASRSGTVGTGELFF.

This clone was seen only a few times. This chain links TRBV9 with TRBJ2-3, with unresolved D. The CDR3 length is 16 residues. From germline, CDR1 is SGDLS and CDR2 YYNGEE. V shed 0 bases and J shed 0 bases, with 11 bases lying between them. The CDR3: CASSVAGLPSTDTQYF. DNA for the CDR3: TGTGCCAGCAGCGTAGCTGGGCTCCCCAGCACAGATACGCAGTATTTT.

This clone has a handful of counts. The rearrangement joins TRBV6-1 to TRBJ1-6; no clear D gene. This CDR3 is 18 amino acids long. Trimming removed 0 bases from V and 9 bases from J, with 21 bases in between. CDR1 is MNHNS and CDR2 is SASEGT in the germline V gene. CDR3 protein: CASSEALPRHSWTSPLHF. In DNA, the CDR3 is TGTGCCAGCAGTGAAGCCCTACCTCGACACTCGTGGACTTCACCCCTCCACTTT.

This clone was found once. This chain uses TRBV19 with TRBJ1-1; the D is unclear. The CDR3 extends over 13 amino acids. Germline-derived CDR1 and CDR2 are LNHDA and SQIVND (reference sequence). Trimming shortened V by 4 bases and J by 4 bases, and 10 bases separated the two germline ends. CDR3 amino acids: CASSTLSGTEAFF. The CDR3 DNA is TGTGCCAGTAGTACCCTTTCGGGCACTGAAGCTTTCTTT. The whole variable domain, filled in from reference TRBV19 and TRBJ1-1, reads DGGITQSPKYLFRKEGQNVTLSCEQNLNHDAMYWYRQDPGQGLRLIYYSQIVNDFQKGDIAEGYSVSREKKESFPLTVTSAQKNPTAFYLCASSTLSGTEAFFGQGTRLTVV.